The source of this T cell receptor (beta chain) is a study of blood T cells in healthy people across ages. Study-wide findings and caveats: The authors considered diversity estimates from one million T cells to be underestimates.

This CDR3 comprises 14 residues. The trim removed 5 bases at V and 6 bases at J, leaving 8 bases unmatched. Germline CDR1 and CDR2: DFQATT and SNEGSKA (reference sequence). This clonotype was seen only a few times. The antigen is undetermined. Alongside a J-beta primer mix, a sample-barcoded 5' primer served in a second PCR lasting roughly 6 to 12 cycles. TCRdb re-derived calls from the 5' RACE reads in MiXCR, one entry per CDR3 protein. Of about 800,000 distinct CDR3 sequences in the sample, roughly 50% were seen once. The specimen was blood. This rearrangement joins TRBV20-1 to TRBJ2-7, with 12 bases fitting TRBD2. The origin of this receptor is a man aged 30 to 45 in good health. The CDR3 DNA is TGCAGTGCTCTACCAGGACTAGCGGGAAGCGAGCAGTACTTC. Its translation is CSALPGLAGSEQYF.